Following are 4 T cell receptor beta chains from one sample sequenced in a study of identical twins. TCRdb itself ran the 5' RACE reads through MiXCR, one entry per CDR3 protein. This sample has approximately 220,000 distinct CDR3 sequences, with 6.5% to 8.5% found just once. These data also formed part of another study, on yellow fever vaccine responses in identical twins.

Sample: memory (CD45RO+) T cells sorted from blood. The receptor set was obtained from a woman under 30 in good health.

This clonotype showed up many times. The CDR3 here is CASFAGGDYGYTF. For the CDR3, the DNA is TGTGCCAGCTTCGCGGGGGGGGACTATGGCTACACCTTC. The gene calls are TRBV12-3 or TRBV12-4 and TRBJ1-2; D is perhaps TRBD1 (5 bases). The CDR3 sequence is 13 residues long. V shed 8 bases and J shed 3 bases, with 13 bases lying between them.

This clonotype occurred many times. This chain links TRBV18 with TRBJ2-2; D remains ambiguous. Trimming took off 0 bases at V and 6 bases at J, with 8 bases between the two ends. CDR1 and CDR2 (germline): KGHSH, LQKENI. The CDR3 runs to 14 residues. CDR3 sequence (DNA): TGTGCCAGCTCACCACCCACCTTGGCCGGGGAGCTGTTTTTT. This sequence encodes CASSPPTLAGELFF.

The V call is TRBV5-5, the J call TRBJ2-6; D is possibly TRBD1 (6 bases). The length of the CDR3 is 17 residues. V lost 4 bases and J 0 bases, leaving 14 bases between the germline ends. CDR1 SGHKS and CDR2 YYEKEE come from the germline V gene (reference sequence). The CDR3 DNA follows: TGTGCCAGCAGCGCCGGGACAAGCATCTCTGGGGCCAACGTCCTGACTTTC. Encoded protein: CASSAGTSISGANVLTF.

At least ten counts were recorded for this clonotype. CDR3 amino acids: CASSPESTDTQYF. DNA for the CDR3: TGCGCCAGCAGCCCTGAGAGCACAGATACGCAGTATTTT. The chain carries TRBV5-1 and TRBJ2-3; D call uncertain. CDR1 and CDR2 (germline): SGHRS, YFSETQ. V lost 4 bases and J lost 0, with 6 bases in between. This CDR3 comprises 13 residues.